In this sample, the clone carrying this TCR beta chain turned up a few times. The antigen is undetermined. The germline V gene encodes CDR1 MNHEY and CDR2 SVGAGI. V gave up 6 bases and J gave up 8 bases; unmatched junction bases: 11. The CDR3 has 15 residues. The entry originates in a study of OX40 agonist ivuxolimab in advanced cancers. Across the whole study: Partial responses, seen in three patients, involved one hepatocellular carcinoma and two cutaneous melanomas. Overall study results and limits: On average, CD8+ T cells had more expanded clones than CD4+.

Assay: immunoSEQ multiplex PCR; the TCRdb copy retains only in-frame clones and omits some. The profile shows tens of thousands of clones, approximately 89% of them singletons. The sequence was collected from an adult with an advanced solid tumor such as melanoma, head and neck, liver or kidney cancer. The sequenced sample was CD4+ or CD8+ T cells sorted from blood, obtained in a trial of the OX40 agonist ivuxolimab. The gene calls are TRBV6-5 and TRBJ1-4, with 8 bases aligning to TRBD1. CDR3 amino acids: CASRETGGRGEKLFF. CDR3 DNA: TGTGCCAGCAGGGAAACAGGGGGGAGAGGAGAAAAACTGTTTTTT.